The 31 T cell receptor beta chains listed next were all sequenced from one sample in a study of blood T cell repertoires in COVID-19. The assay was immunoSEQ multiplex PCR, and TCRdb's table has in-frame clones only and misses some. The sample contains about 440,000 clones, about 87% of which appear only once. The sequencing sample was made of peripheral blood. Receptor source: a woman aged 45-59 years with COVID-19, enrolled during active disease.

This chain connects TRBV3-1 (or the pseudogene TRBV3-2) to TRBJ1-4; 8 bases are shared with TRBD1. The CDR3 loop spans 15 amino acids. V dropped 4 bases and J dropped 10; count of bases not matched to a gene: 11. Germline CDR1 is LGHDT and CDR2 is YNNKEL (reference sequence). The CDR3 nucleotides read TGTGCCAGCAGCCCAGAGGGGACAGGCGTGACAAAACTGTTTTTT. Translation: CASSPEGTGVTKLFF.

The rearrangement uses TRBV19 and TRBJ2-7; 8 nucleotides align to TRBD2. Germline lookup yields CDR1 LNHDA and CDR2 SQIVND (reference sequence). This CDR3 contains 15 residues. Germline trimming cut 4 bases from V and 3 bases from J; bases unmatched to any gene: 8. The CDR3 region has the DNA TGTGCCAGTAGTACCTCCGGGGGGGCTGGCTACGAGCAGTACTTC. It translates to CASSTSGGAGYEQYF.

This clone turned up a few times. The V and J genes are TRBV11-2 and TRBJ1-5, with 10 bases fitting TRBD1. The CDR3 has 15 amino acids. J was trimmed by 6 bases and V by 5 bases; bases with no gene match: 7. CDR1 and CDR2 (germline): SGHAT, FQNNGV. CDR3 protein: CASSPGQGVGQPQHF. The CDR3, as DNA: TGTGCCAGCAGCCCCGGACAGGGGGTTGGTCAGCCCCAGCATTTT.

V and J are TRBV9 and TRBJ1-4; 9 nucleotides align to TRBD1. Germline lookup yields CDR1 SGDLS and CDR2 YYNGEE. V lost 4 bases and J lost 0; bases outside the gene matches: 19. The CDR3 loop spans 21 amino acids. CDR3 nucleotides: TGTGCCAGCAGCCCAACGTGGGACAGGGACCCATTAGTTGCAACTAATGAAAAACTGTTTTTT. This codes for CASSPTWDRDPLVATNEKLFF.

The chain joins TRBV30 to TRBJ1-2; D is unresolved. The V and J ends lost 1 base and 7 bases respectively, with 7 bases between them. Germline V gene data show CDR1 as GTSNPN and CDR2 as SVGIG (reference sequence). The CDR3 covers 11 residues. The DNA of the CDR3 is TGTGCCTGGAGTGGTAGCCCTGGCTACACCTTC. Amino acid sequence: CAWSGSPGYTF.

The gene calls are TRBV5-1 and TRBJ1-1, with 7 bases that match TRBD1. CDR3 size: 18 residues. The J segment lost 5 bases and the V segment lost 4 bases, leaving 20 bases of the junction unmatched. Germline CDR1 is SGHRS and CDR2 is YFSETQ. The CDR3 here is CASSADLGEGQLLTEAFF. The CDR3 DNA reads TGCGCCAGCAGCGCCGATCTGGGTGAGGGACAGTTATTGACTGAAGCTTTCTTT. Full variable domain (outside the CDR3, taken from reference TRBV5-1 and TRBJ1-1): KAGVTQTPRYLIKTRGQQVTLSCSPISGHRSVSWYQQTPGQGLQFLFEYFSETQRNKGNFPGRFSGRQFSNSRSEMNVSTLELGDSALYLCASSADLGEGQLLTEAFFGQGTRLTVV.

The rearrangement uses TRBV12-3 or TRBV12-4 and TRBJ1-1; D unresolved. The CDR3 has 13 amino acids. V was pared by 6 bases and J by 0 bases, with 8 bases between. This CDR3 reads CASSRLLNTEAFF. CDR3 nucleotides: TGTGCCAGCAGCAGACTCTTGAACACTGAAGCTTTCTTT.

This clone appeared once. V gene TRBV5-1 combines with J gene TRBJ1-1, with 7 positions matching TRBD1. CDR3 size: 13 residues. Trimming took 5 bases from V and 6 from J; bases not matched to a gene: 7. Germline CDR1 is SGHRS and CDR2 is YFSETQ. CDR3 protein: CASSLDRASEAFF. The CDR3 region has the DNA TGCGCCAGCAGTCTCGACAGGGCCTCTGAAGCTTTCTTT.

CDR3 nucleotides: TGTGCCAGCAGCTTACAGGCGAGCACTGAAGCTTTCTTT. Its protein is CASSLQASTEAFF. The rearrangement joins TRBV5-4 to TRBJ1-1, with D tentatively TRBD1 (5 bases). Germline CDR1 reads SGHNT; CDR2 reads YYREEE (reference sequence). The CDR3 extends over 13 amino acids. The V gene lost 2 bases and the J gene lost 4 bases, with 9 bases spanning the gap.

This chain uses TRBV19 with TRBJ2-1, with 7 bases matching TRBD1. The germline V gene has CDR1 LNHDA and CDR2 SQIVND (reference sequence). The CDR3 runs to 14 residues. Trimming took 7 bases from V and 8 from J; bases not matched to a gene: 11. The CDR3 loop reads CASNKLQGFDEQFF. Here the CDR3 DNA reads TGTGCCAGTAACAAATTACAGGGGTTCGATGAGCAGTTCTTC.

A remark on this clone: This same CDR3 is encoded by further DNA sequences in the sample. The chain links TRBV5-4 to TRBJ2-7; D possibly corresponds to TRBD2 (7 bases). This CDR3 has 14 amino acids. Germline V gene lookup returns CDR1 SGHNT and CDR2 YYREEE (reference sequence). V shed 0 bases and J shed 5 bases, with 12 bases lying between them. CDR3 sequence: CASSLGGGLDEQYF. The DNA for the CDR3 is TGTGCCAGCAGCTTGGGGGGGGGCCTGGACGAGCAGTACTTC.

This clone was found once. The CDR3 sequence is CASSRCGVGANVLTF. CDR3 sequence (DNA): TGTGCCAGCAGCAGGTGCGGGGTGGGGGCCAACGTCCTGACTTTC. This chain links TRBV21-1 with TRBJ2-6; the table names TRBD2, a call not compared with the DNA. TRBV21-1 is flagged as a pseudogene. The length of the CDR3 is 15 residues.

V gene TRBV18 combines with J gene TRBJ1-1; TRBD1 aligns across 7 bases. Germline CDR1 and CDR2: KGHSH and LQKENI. The J segment lost 0 bases and the V segment lost 8 bases, leaving 3 bases of the junction unmatched. The CDR3 totals 13 residues. CDR3 protein: CASKQGMNTEAFF. In DNA, the CDR3 is TGTGCCAGCAAACAGGGGATGAACACTGAAGCTTTCTTT.

The chain uses TRBV30 and TRBJ1-5; D is unresolved. The CDR3 extends over 14 amino acids. The ends were cut back, 0 bases at V and 5 bases at J, with 11 bases in the middle. Germline loops: CDR1 GTSNPN, CDR2 SVGIG (reference sequence). Here the CDR3 DNA reads TGTGCCTGGAGTGTACCGGTCTCGTATCAGCCCCAGCATTTT. It codes for CAWSVPVSYQPQHF. Complete variable domain (other parts from reference TRBV30 and TRBJ1-5): SQTIHQWPATLVQPVGSPLSLECTVEGTSNPNLYWYRQAAGRGLQLLFYSVGIGQISSEVPQNLSASRPQDRQFILSSKKLLLSDSGFYLCAWSVPVSYQPQHFGDGTRLSIL.

This clone was observed once. The chain carries TRBV10-2 and TRBJ2-1, with 11 bases matching TRBD2. Trimming cost V 6 bases and J 4 bases; bases outside gene matches: 2. This CDR3 has 14 amino acids. Germline V CDR1 and CDR2: WSHSY, SAAADI. The CDR3 here is CASSGTSGYNEQFF. As DNA, the CDR3 is TGCGCCAGCAGCGGGACTAGCGGTTACAATGAGCAGTTCTTC.

V usage is TRBV7-8 and J usage is TRBJ2-7; 11 nucleotides agree with TRBD1. Germline loops: CDR1 SGHVS, CDR2 FQNEAQ. The CDR3 runs to 15 residues. The V and J ends lost 4 bases and 7 bases, in that order; junction bases with no gene match: 9. CDR3 DNA: TGTGCCAGCAGCTCTCTGGACAGGGGGCGAGGGGAGCAGTACTTC. Amino acid sequence: CASSSLDRGRGEQYF.

The J gene is TRBJ1-2, the V gene TRBV5-5; 12 bases fit TRBD1. Trimming at V came to 3 bases and at J to 3 bases, leaving 6 bases not matched to a gene. Germline lookup yields CDR1 SGHKS and CDR2 YYEKEE (reference sequence). The CDR3 runs to 16 residues. Here the CDR3 reads CASSSRGTGGYYGYTF. In DNA, the CDR3 is TGTGCCAGCAGCTCGAGGGGGACAGGGGGCTACTATGGCTACACCTTC.

V usage is TRBV19 and J usage is TRBJ2-5; D perhaps matches TRBD2 (5 bases). V gave up 7 bases and J gave up 1 base, with 16 bases separating them. The germline gives CDR1 LNHDA, CDR2 SQIVND (reference sequence). This CDR3 has 15 amino acids. Written as DNA, the CDR3 is TGTGCCAGTAAGTGGCAGGCCGGGGTCCAAGAGACCCAGTACTTC. Translating it yields CASKWQAGVQETQYF.

This clone showed up just once. The chain couples TRBV5-1 to TRBJ2-7, with a weak D call TRBD1 (5 bases). The CDR3 is made up of 13 amino acids. Trimming took 0 bases from V and 4 from J, leaving 8 bases between them. Per germline, CDR1 SGHRS and CDR2 YFSETQ. The CDR3 DNA sequence: TGCGCCAGCAGCTTGGATTACAGGTACGAGCAGTACTTC. It encodes CASSLDYRYEQYF.

The gene calls are TRBV5-4 and TRBJ2-1, with TRBD1 as a possible D gene (5 bases). The CDR3 loop spans 13 amino acids. V gave up 5 bases and J gave up 4 bases, with 10 bases separating them. CDR1 SGHNT and CDR2 YYREEE come from the germline V gene (reference sequence). CDR3 DNA: TGTGCCAGCAGTCCTCAGGGATACAATGAGCAGTTCTTC. Translated, it gives CASSPQGYNEQFF. Supplemented by reference TRBV5-4 and TRBJ2-1, the full variable domain reads ETGVTQSPTHLIKTRGQQVTLRCSSQSGHNTVSWYQQALGQGPQFIFQYYREEENGRGNFPPRFSGLQFPNYSSELNVNALELDDSALYLCASSPQGYNEQFFGPGTRLTVL.

V is TRBV11-1 and J is TRBJ2-7; tentatively, D is TRBD2 (5 bases). The CDR3 spans 15 residues. Germline lookup yields CDR1 SGHAT and CDR2 FQDESV (reference sequence). V was trimmed by 4 bases and J by 0 bases, leaving 13 bases between them. CDR3 sequence: CASSSHHGLSYEQYF. The CDR3 DNA is TGTGCCAGCAGCTCCCACCACGGACTCTCCTACGAGCAGTACTTC.

The CDR3 here is CASREAYEQYF. DNA for the CDR3: TGTGCCTCGAGGGAAGCCTACGAGCAGTACTTC. The chain recombines TRBV5-8 with TRBJ2-7; D may be TRBD2 (5 bases). Trimming shortened V by 10 bases and J by 2 bases, and 10 bases separated the two germline ends. CDR1 and CDR2 (germline): SGHTS, YDEGEE. The CDR3 runs to 11 residues.

The chain links TRBV10-3 to TRBJ1-5, with 8 positions matching TRBD1. There are 17 residues in the CDR3. In germline, CDR1 is ENHRY, CDR2 SYGVKD. The V segment lost 2 bases and the J segment 3 bases; nucleotides outside the gene matches: 9. As DNA, the CDR3 is TGTGCCATCAGTGAGACCGACAGGGGCGATGACAATCAGCCCCAGCATTTT. Its translation: CAISETDRGDDNQPQHF.

The chain has TRBV9 and TRBJ1-5; TRBD1 matches at 7 bases. V shed 0 bases and J 4 bases; nucleotides not matched to a gene: 4. CDR3 length: 15 amino acids. Germline values: CDR1 SGDLS, CDR2 YYNGEE. Here the CDR3 reads CASSVEGAPNQPQHF. The CDR3 nucleotides read TGTGCCAGCAGCGTAGAGGGGGCCCCGAATCAGCCCCAGCATTTT.

The rearrangement links TRBV5-5 to TRBJ1-2; D remains unclear. CDR1 SGHKS and CDR2 YYEKEE come from the germline V gene (reference sequence). Trimming stripped 4 bases from V and 8 bases from J, with 15 bases between. CDR3 length: 13 residues. CDR3 coding DNA: TGTGCCAGCAGCCAGGATCCGACGTGGGGCTACACCTTC. Residues: CASSQDPTWGYTF.

The rearrangement links TRBV20-1 to TRBJ1-4; D not resolved. Germline values: CDR1 DFQATT, CDR2 SNEGSKA (reference sequence). This CDR3 spans 11 amino acids. Trimming removed 6 bases from V and 1 base from J, with 3 bases in between. The chain's CDR3 is CSARTNEKLFF. The CDR3 region has the DNA TGCAGTGCGAGAACTAATGAAAAACTGTTTTTT.

The chain combines TRBV6-1 with TRBJ1-1, with 8 bases lining up with TRBD1. Trimming removed 3 bases from V and 1 base from J; junction bases left unmatched: 4. Germline V CDR1 and CDR2: MNHNS, SASEGT. The CDR3 is made up of 15 amino acids. CDR3 in DNA: TGTGCCAGCAGTGATCAGGGGGCGTGGAACACTGAAGCTTTCTTT. It is translated as CASSDQGAWNTEAFF.

This sequence joins TRBV3-1 (or the pseudogene TRBV3-2) and TRBJ2-1; D call uncertain. The CDR3 is 15 amino acids. Germline values: CDR1 LGHDT, CDR2 YNNKEL (reference sequence). The ends were cut back, 4 bases at V and 8 bases at J, with 18 bases in the middle. The CDR3 region is CASSPDGSGSHEQFF. The DNA for the CDR3 is TGTGCCAGCAGCCCTGACGGCTCCGGGTCTCATGAGCAGTTCTTC.

The chain combines TRBV2 with TRBJ1-1, with TRBD1 as a possible D gene (6 bases). The CDR3 covers 14 residues. CDR1 SNHLY and CDR2 FYNNEI come from the germline V gene. Trimming shortened V by 5 bases and J by 5 bases, and 15 bases separated the two germline ends. CDR3 bases: TGTGCCAGCAGTCTTCCCAGGGGTATTACTGAAGCTTTCTTT. This codes for CASSLPRGITEAFF.

J is TRBJ1-5 and V is TRBV19, with D maybe TRBD1 (6 bases). V lost 7 bases to trimming and J lost 7 bases, with 20 bases between them. The CDR3 covers 15 residues. Germline values: CDR1 LNHDA, CDR2 SQIVND (reference sequence). Here the CDR3 reads CASNPDSRVGQPQHF. For the CDR3, the DNA is TGTGCCAGTAACCCGGACAGCCGTGTTGGGCAGCCCCAGCATTTT.

This rearrangement joins TRBV29-1 to TRBJ2-3; 9 bases line up with TRBD1. The V gene's germline CDR1 is SQVTM and CDR2 ANQGSEA. With 6 bases clipped from V and 2 bases from J, the junction kept 6 bases outside the gene matches. CDR3 size: 14 residues. The CDR3: CSVVDRGLTDTQYF. In DNA form, the CDR3 reads TGCAGCGTCGTGGACAGGGGACTCACAGATACGCAGTATTTT.